A single sample is the source of the 21 T cell receptor beta chains below, sequenced in a study of cytomegalovirus exposure and HLA in healthy donors (TCRdb year 2017). The protocol used for the library was the immunoSEQ multiplex PCR assay. For the multiplex PCR, a mixture combining 60 forward primers for TCR Vbeta segments and 13 reverse primers for TCR Jbeta segments was used. Not all clones reach the TCRdb copy of this immuneACCESS table, which keeps in-frame sequences only. Checked studies attribute under half of the gap to unresolved V genes and leave the rest unexplained. Present in this sample are some 130,000 clones, 70% to 80% of which were seen just once. In total, the top ten clones hold approximately 2% of the sample. The specimen was PBMCs. The receptor set was obtained from a young man in good health and CMV-seronegative.

The chain recombines TRBV6-5 with TRBJ1-1; a possible D gene is TRBD1 (5 bases). There are 14 residues in the CDR3. Germline CDR1 is MNHEY and CDR2 is SVGAGI. V lost 0 bases and J 4 bases, leaving 9 bases between the germline ends. Here the CDR3 reads CASSYSGGGTEAFF. CDR3 bases: TGTGCCAGCAGTTACTCGGGGGGGGGCACTGAAGCTTTCTTT.

The J gene is TRBJ1-2, the V gene TRBV28; maybe TRBD1 (6 bases). Germline-derived CDR1 and CDR2 are MDHEN and SYDVKM. CDR3 length equals 14 residues. The ends were cut back, 3 bases at V and 4 bases at J, with 12 bases in the middle. CDR3 region: CASSFGQSAYGYTF. Written as DNA, the CDR3 is TGTGCCAGCAGTTTTGGACAGTCGGCCTATGGCTACACCTTC.

This chain connects TRBV25-1 to TRBJ2-7, with 14 nucleotides matching TRBD2. With 5 bases clipped from V and 6 bases from J, the junction kept 3 bases outside the gene matches. The CDR3 totals 14 residues. Per germline, CDR1 MGHDK and CDR2 SYGVNS. Here the CDR3 reads CASSQGLAGAEQYF. The CDR3 nucleotides read TGTGCCAGCAGTCAGGGACTAGCGGGAGCCGAGCAGTACTTC.

The chain couples TRBV6-4 to TRBJ1-5; D may be TRBD1 (6 bases). V lost 4 bases and J 3 bases, leaving 7 bases between the germline ends. This CDR3 comprises 13 residues. Germline V gene lookup returns CDR1 MRHNA and CDR2 SNTAGT. The CDR3 DNA reads as TGTGCCAGCAGTGGGACAGTCAATCAGCCCCAGCATTTT. As protein: CASSGTVNQPQHF.

DNA of the CDR3: TGTGCCAGCAGCTCGGACAGCGGTGGCTACACCTTC. Translated, it gives CASSSDSGGYTF. The rearrangement joins TRBV14 to TRBJ1-2; a possible D gene is TRBD1 (6 bases). V was cut by 5 bases and J by 7 bases, with 11 bases left in between. The germline V gene has CDR1 SGHDN and CDR2 FVKESK. The CDR3 is 12 residues long.

The gene calls are TRBV28 and TRBJ2-7, with 8 bases matching TRBD1. V was pared by 8 bases and J by 4 bases, with 10 bases of the junction left unmatched. This CDR3 spans 14 amino acids. The germline V gene has CDR1 MDHEN and CDR2 SYDVKM. For the CDR3, the DNA is TGTGCCAGCGAGACGGACAGGGCCAATTACGAGCAGTACTTC. Its translation: CASETDRANYEQYF. Using reference TRBV28 and TRBJ2-7 for the parts outside the CDR3, the full variable domain is DVKVTQSSRYLVKRTGEKVFLECVQDMDHENMFWYRQDPGLGLRLIYFSYDVKMKEKGDIPEGYSVSREKKERFSLILESASTNQTSMYLCASETDRANYEQYFGPGTRLTVT.

The chain has TRBV5-6 and TRBJ1-1, with D maybe TRBD1 (5 bases). CDR3 size: 12 residues. Germline values: CDR1 SGHDT, CDR2 YYEEEE. V gave up 2 bases and J gave up 4 bases, with 6 bases separating them. CDR3 bases: TGTGCCAGCAGCTTCGGGGGCACTGAAGCTTTCTTT. Translated: CASSFGGTEAFF.

The chain employs TRBV5-1 and TRBJ2-5, with 11 nucleotides matching TRBD2. Germline assignment: CDR1 SGHRS and CDR2 YFSETQ. This CDR3 has 17 residues. After removal of 3 bases from V and 5 bases from J, the junction contained 12 bases not matched to a gene. CDR3 sequence reads: CASSSDGVAGGGETQYF. The DNA for the CDR3 is TGCGCCAGCAGCTCGGACGGGGTAGCGGGAGGGGGCGAGACCCAGTACTTC.

Written as DNA, the CDR3 is TGTGCCAGCGGGCCGAGCTCCTACAATGAGCAGTTCTTC. Residues: CASGPSSYNEQFF. This chain uses TRBV6-5 with TRBJ2-1; D call uncertain. CDR3 length: 13 residues. Germline V gives CDR1 MNHEY, CDR2 SVGAGI. V was pared by 8 bases and J by 0 bases, with 8 bases between.

The chain is built from TRBV7-8 and TRBJ2-5; maybe TRBD2 (5 bases). The CDR3 spans 14 residues. Trimming took off 0 bases at V and 5 bases at J, with 10 bases between the two ends. Germline V gives CDR1 SGHVS, CDR2 FQNEAQ. CDR3 DNA: TGTGCCAGCAGCTTAGCCCAGCCGGGGGAGACCCAGTACTTC. It codes for CASSLAQPGETQYF.

The genes are TRBV6-4 and TRBJ2-2; TRBD2 matches 13 bases. This CDR3 has 17 amino acids. From germline, CDR1 is MRHNA and CDR2 SNTAGT. V was clipped by 6 bases and J by 4 bases; unmatched bases: 8. CDR3 region: CASSRLAGGGVTGELFF. The DNA for the CDR3 is TGTGCCAGCAGCAGACTAGCGGGAGGCGGTGTCACCGGGGAGCTGTTTTTT.

CDR3 sequence: CASSLNIGNTIYF. The CDR3 nucleotides read TGTGCCAGCAGTTTAAACATCGGAAACACCATATATTTT. This rearrangement joins TRBV28 to TRBJ1-3, with D unclear. Germline V gene data show CDR1 as MDHEN and CDR2 as SYDVKM. CDR3 length equals 13 residues. V gave up 2 bases and J gave up 4 bases, with 6 bases separating them.

V usage is TRBV27 and J usage is TRBJ2-1, with unresolved D. V was clipped by 3 bases and J by 8 bases, with 8 bases between them. The V gene's germline CDR1 is MNHEY and CDR2 SMNVEV (reference sequence). This CDR3 has 12 amino acids. The CDR3 spells CASSFLGDEQFF. CDR3 nucleotides: TGTGCCAGCAGTTTCCTGGGCGATGAGCAGTTCTTC.

CDR3 nucleotide sequence: TGTGCCATCTCGACAGTCTCCTACGAGCAGTACTTC. Translating gives CAISTVSYEQYF. The chain carries TRBV7-2 and TRBJ2-7; a possible D gene is TRBD1 (5 bases). Germline V gives CDR1 SGHTA, CDR2 FQGNSA. The CDR3 runs 12 residues. Trimming cost V 10 bases and J 0 bases, with 10 bases left between them.

This chain links TRBV5-1 with TRBJ2-1; D perhaps matches TRBD2 (5 bases). V lost 4 bases to trimming and J lost 1 base, with 15 bases between them. Germline loops: CDR1 SGHRS, CDR2 YFSETQ. The CDR3 runs to 16 residues. CDR3: CASSQRILVSYNEQFF. The CDR3 DNA sequence: TGCGCCAGCAGCCAAAGGATACTAGTTTCCTACAATGAGCAGTTCTTC.

The chain combines TRBV28 with TRBJ1-5, with D possibly TRBD1 on 5 matching bases. CDR3 length: 13 residues. V lost 10 bases, J lost 7 bases, and 17 bases lay in between. Germline CDR1 reads MDHEN; CDR2 reads SYDVKM. CDR3 region: CATASRVGQPQHF. The CDR3 region has the DNA TGTGCCACAGCATCCAGGGTTGGGCAGCCCCAGCATTTT. Together with reference TRBV28 and TRBJ1-5, the CDR3 gives the full variable domain: DVKVTQSSRYLVKRTGEKVFLECVQDMDHENMFWYRQDPGLGLRLIYFSYDVKMKEKGDIPEGYSVSREKKERFSLILESASTNQTSMYLCATASRVGQPQHFGDGTRLSIL.

The chain combines TRBV7-3 with TRBJ2-1; unclear D gene. The germline V gene has CDR1 SGHTA and CDR2 FQGTGA. V was shortened by 5 bases and J by 6 bases, with 11 bases between the two germline ends. The length of the CDR3 is 13 residues. The CDR3 bases are TGTGCCAGCAGCCCCTCGAGCATCAATGAGCAGTTCTTC. Translating gives CASSPSSINEQFF.

V gene TRBV5-6 combines with J gene TRBJ1-2, with 7 positions matching TRBD1. Germline CDR1 and CDR2: SGHDT and YYEEEE. The CDR3 extends over 13 amino acids. J lost 6 bases, V lost 4 bases, and 6 bases had no gene match. In DNA, the CDR3 is TGTGCCAGCAGCGGGGGACAGTTGCATGGCTACACCTTC. Residues: CASSGGQLHGYTF.

The chain employs TRBV11-2 and TRBJ1-1; weak D call: TRBD1 (5 bases). The CDR3 has 16 amino acids. Trimming removed 3 bases from V and 3 bases from J, with 17 bases in between. Per germline, CDR1 SGHAT and CDR2 FQNNGV. The CDR3 protein is CASSFQGGREDTEAFF. CDR3 nucleotides: TGTGCCAGCAGCTTTCAAGGCGGCAGGGAAGACACTGAAGCTTTCTTT.

The chain has TRBV7-8 and TRBJ1-3, with D possibly being TRBD1 (5 bases). V lost 5 bases and J lost 0, with 8 bases in between. Germline-derived CDR1 and CDR2 are SGHVS and FQNEAQ. The CDR3 extends over 14 amino acids. CDR3 nucleotide sequence: TGTGCCAGCAGCCTACAGGTCTCTGGAAACACCATATATTTT. This sequence encodes CASSLQVSGNTIYF.

The chain carries TRBV30 and TRBJ2-3; 11 bases map to TRBD2. V was pared by 5 bases and J by 5 bases, with 3 bases of the junction left unmatched. CDR3 length equals 13 residues. Germline V gives CDR1 GTSNPN, CDR2 SVGIG (reference sequence). The chain's CDR3 is CAWGGLAEDTQYF. In nucleotides, the CDR3 is TGTGCCTGGGGGGGACTAGCGGAAGATACGCAGTATTTT.